There are a few counts of the clone carrying this T cell receptor (beta chain). The germline V gene has CDR1 DFQATT and CDR2 SNEGSKA (reference sequence). The CDR3 is 13 residues long. The V gene end was trimmed by 6 bases and the J gene end by 4 bases; junction bases not matched to a gene: 4. The record originates from a study of CD8 T cells in Susac syndrome. Study summary: Among the Susac syndrome patients sequenced, over five had active disease and 8 or 9 were in remission.

About 0.5 to 1 ug RNA was reverse transcribed with random hexamers. TCRdb re-analysed the immunoSEQ multiplex PCR reads in MiXCR, keeping a single row per CDR3 protein. The sample has 200,000 to 300,000 distinct CDR3 sequences; 90% to 97% are singletons. This sequence was found in a human donor with Susac syndrome. The V call is TRBV20-1, the J call TRBJ2-5; TRBD2 matches 11 bases. The source material was CD4+ T cells from PBMCs. The DNA of the CDR3 is TGCAGTGCCCTAGCGGGAGGTGGAGAGACCCAGTACTTC. Translating gives CSALAGGGETQYF.